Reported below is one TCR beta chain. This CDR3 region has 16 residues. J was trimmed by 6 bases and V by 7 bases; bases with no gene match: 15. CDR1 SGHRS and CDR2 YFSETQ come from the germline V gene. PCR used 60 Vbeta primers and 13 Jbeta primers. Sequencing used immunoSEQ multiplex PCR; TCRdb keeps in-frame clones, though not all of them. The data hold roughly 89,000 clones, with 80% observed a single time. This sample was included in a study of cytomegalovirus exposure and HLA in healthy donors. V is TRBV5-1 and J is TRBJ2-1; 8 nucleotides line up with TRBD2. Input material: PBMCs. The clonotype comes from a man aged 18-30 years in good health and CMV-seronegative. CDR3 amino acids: CASSLITGTRANEQFF. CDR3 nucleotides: TGCGCCAGCTCACTAATAACCGGGACTAGGGCCAATGAGCAGTTCTTC.